The T cell receptor beta chain under discussion was sequenced for a study of control samples from healthy donors and cancer patients. This CDR3 has 14 amino acids. In germline, CDR1 is SGDLS, CDR2 YYNGEE. Trimming stripped 0 bases from V and 8 bases from J, with 11 bases between. TCRdb keeps only in-frame clones here, not all; method: immunoSEQ multiplex PCR. The sample consists of about 50,000 clones, 94% of them appearing once. Sequencing input: blood. The receptor was isolated from a young man in good health. The rearrangement links TRBV9 to TRBJ1-4, with D unresolved. The CDR3 is CASSVVMDGEKLFF. The DNA for the CDR3 is TGTGCCAGCAGCGTAGTGATGGATGGGGAAAAACTGTTTTTT.